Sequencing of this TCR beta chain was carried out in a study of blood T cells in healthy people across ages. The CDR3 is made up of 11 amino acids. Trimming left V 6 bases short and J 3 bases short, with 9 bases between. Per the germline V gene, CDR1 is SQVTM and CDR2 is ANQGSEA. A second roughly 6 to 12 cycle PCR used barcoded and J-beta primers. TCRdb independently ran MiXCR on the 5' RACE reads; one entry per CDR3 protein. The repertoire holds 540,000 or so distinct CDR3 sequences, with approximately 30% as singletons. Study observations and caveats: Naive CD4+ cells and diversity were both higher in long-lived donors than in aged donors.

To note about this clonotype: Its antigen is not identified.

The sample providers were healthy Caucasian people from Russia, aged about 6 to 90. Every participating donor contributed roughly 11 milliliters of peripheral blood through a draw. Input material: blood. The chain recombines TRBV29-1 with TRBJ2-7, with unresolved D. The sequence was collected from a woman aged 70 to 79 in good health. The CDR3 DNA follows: TGCAGCGTGGGCTCTAGCTACGAGCAGTACTTC. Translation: CSVGSSYEQYF.